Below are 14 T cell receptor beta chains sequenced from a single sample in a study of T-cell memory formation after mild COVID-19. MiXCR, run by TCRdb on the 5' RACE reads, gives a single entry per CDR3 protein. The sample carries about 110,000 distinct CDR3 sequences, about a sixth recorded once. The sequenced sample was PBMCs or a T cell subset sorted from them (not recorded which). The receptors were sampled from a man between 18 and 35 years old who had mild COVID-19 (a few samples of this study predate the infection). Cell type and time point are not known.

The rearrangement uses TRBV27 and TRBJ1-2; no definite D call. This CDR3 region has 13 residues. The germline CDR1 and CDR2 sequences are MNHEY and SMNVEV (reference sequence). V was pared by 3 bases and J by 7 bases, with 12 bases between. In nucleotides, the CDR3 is TGTGCCAGCAGTTTGTTAGGGCGGTCTGGCTACACCTTC. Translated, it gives CASSLLGRSGYTF.

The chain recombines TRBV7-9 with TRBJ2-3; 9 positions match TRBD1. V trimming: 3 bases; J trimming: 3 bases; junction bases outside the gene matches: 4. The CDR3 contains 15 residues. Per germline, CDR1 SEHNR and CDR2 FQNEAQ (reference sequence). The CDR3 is CASSLGDRDTDTQYF. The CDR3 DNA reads TGTGCCAGCAGCTTGGGGGACAGGGATACAGATACGCAGTATTTT.

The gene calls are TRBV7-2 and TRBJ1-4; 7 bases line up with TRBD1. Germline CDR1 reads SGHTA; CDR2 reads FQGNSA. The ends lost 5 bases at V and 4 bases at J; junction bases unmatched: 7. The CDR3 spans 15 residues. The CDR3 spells CASSPQGVGNEKLFF. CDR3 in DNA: TGTGCCAGCAGCCCTCAGGGGGTCGGTAATGAAAAACTGTTTTTT.

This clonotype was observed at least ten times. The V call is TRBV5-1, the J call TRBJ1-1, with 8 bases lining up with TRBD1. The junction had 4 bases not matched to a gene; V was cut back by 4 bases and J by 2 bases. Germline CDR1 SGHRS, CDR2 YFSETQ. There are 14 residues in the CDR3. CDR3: CASSTGQGNTEAFF. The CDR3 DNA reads TGCGCCAGCAGCACCGGACAGGGTAACACTGAAGCTTTCTTT.

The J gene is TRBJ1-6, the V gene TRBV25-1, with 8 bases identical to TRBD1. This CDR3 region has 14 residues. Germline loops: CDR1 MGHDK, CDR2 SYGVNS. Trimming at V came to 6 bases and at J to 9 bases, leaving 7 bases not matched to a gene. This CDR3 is CASREGTGGSPLHF. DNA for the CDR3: TGTGCCAGCAGGGAAGGGACAGGCGGTTCACCCCTCCACTTT.

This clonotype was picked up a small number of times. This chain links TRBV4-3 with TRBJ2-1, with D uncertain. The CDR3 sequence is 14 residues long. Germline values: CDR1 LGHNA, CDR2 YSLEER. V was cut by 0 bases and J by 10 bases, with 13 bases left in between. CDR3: CASSQDPRISEQFF. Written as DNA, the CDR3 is TGCGCCAGCAGCCAAGACCCGAGGATATCCGAGCAGTTCTTC.

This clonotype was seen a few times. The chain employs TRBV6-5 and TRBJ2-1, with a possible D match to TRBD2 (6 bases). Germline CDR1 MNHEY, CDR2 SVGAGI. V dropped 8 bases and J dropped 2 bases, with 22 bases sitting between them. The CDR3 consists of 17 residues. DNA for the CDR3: TGTGCCAGCTCCCGTAAGGGTGGTGCGGGGACCTACAATGAGCAGTTCTTC. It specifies CASSRKGGAGTYNEQFF.

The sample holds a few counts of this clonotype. The CDR3 region is CATSRGTLNTEAFF. The DNA of the CDR3 is TGTGCCACCTCTCGGGGGACCCTTAACACTGAAGCTTTCTTT. V usage is TRBV6-2 or TRBV6-3 and J usage is TRBJ1-1, with a tentative D call TRBD1 (5 bases). V shed 10 bases and J shed 2 bases, with 17 bases lying between them. In germline, CDR1 is MNHEY, CDR2 SVGEGT. The CDR3 has 14 amino acids.

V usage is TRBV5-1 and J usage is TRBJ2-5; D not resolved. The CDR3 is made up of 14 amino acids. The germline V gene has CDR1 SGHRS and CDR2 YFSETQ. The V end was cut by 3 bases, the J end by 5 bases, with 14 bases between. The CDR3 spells CASSSRTPAETQYF. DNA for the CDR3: TGCGCCAGCAGCTCCCGGACCCCGGCGGAGACCCAGTACTTC.

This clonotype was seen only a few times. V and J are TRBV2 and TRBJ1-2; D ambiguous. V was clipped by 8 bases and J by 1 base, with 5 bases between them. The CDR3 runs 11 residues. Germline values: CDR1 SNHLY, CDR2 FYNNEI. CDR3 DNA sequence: TGTGCCAGCGCCGTTAACTATGGCTACACCTTC. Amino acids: CASAVNYGYTF. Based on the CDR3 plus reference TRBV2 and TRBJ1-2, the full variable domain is EPEVTQTPSHQVTQMGQEVILRCVPISNHLYFYWYRQILGQKVEFLVSFYNNEISEKSEIFDDQFSVERPDGSNFTLKIRSTKLEDSAMYFCASAVNYGYTFGSGTRLTVV.

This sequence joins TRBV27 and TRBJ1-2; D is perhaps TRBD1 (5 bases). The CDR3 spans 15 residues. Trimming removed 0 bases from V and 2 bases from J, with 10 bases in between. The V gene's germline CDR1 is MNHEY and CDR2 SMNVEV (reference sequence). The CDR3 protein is CASSLSPGGNYGYTF. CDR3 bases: TGTGCCAGCAGTTTATCGCCGGGGGGGAACTATGGCTACACCTTC.

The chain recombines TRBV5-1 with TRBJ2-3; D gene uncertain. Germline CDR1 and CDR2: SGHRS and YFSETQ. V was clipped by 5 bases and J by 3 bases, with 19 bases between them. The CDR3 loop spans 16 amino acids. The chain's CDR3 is CASSIGSNPGTDTQYF. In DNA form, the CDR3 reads TGCGCCAGCAGTATAGGGTCAAACCCCGGGACAGATACGCAGTATTTT.

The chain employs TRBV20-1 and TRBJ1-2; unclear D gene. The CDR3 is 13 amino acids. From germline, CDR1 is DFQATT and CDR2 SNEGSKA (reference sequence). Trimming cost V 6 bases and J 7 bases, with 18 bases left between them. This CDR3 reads CSAGDGSSSGYTF. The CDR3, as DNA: TGCAGTGCCGGCGACGGGTCGTCTAGTGGCTACACCTTC.

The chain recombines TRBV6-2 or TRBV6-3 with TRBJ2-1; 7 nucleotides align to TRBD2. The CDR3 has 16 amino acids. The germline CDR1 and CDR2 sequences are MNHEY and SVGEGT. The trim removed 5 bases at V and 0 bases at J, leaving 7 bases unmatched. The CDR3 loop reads CASSRLGGSSYNEQFF. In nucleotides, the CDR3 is TGTGCCAGCAGTCGTCTGGGGGGGAGCTCCTACAATGAGCAGTTCTTC.